A single sample is the source of the 7 T cell receptor beta chains below, sequenced in a study of regulatory T cells in long-lasting Graves disease (dated by TCRdb to 2020 to 2022). Library preparation employed multiplex PCR. Sequencing instrument: Illumina HiSeq 4000. CDR3 regions were amplified by Arm-PCR with iRepertoire HTBI primers to construct TCR beta libraries. Starting from the raw public reads, TCRdb applied fastp trimming at Q25, assembled clones with MiXCR and retained in-frame beta chains. Each entry is one CDR3 protein sequence, shown with its most common DNA and genes. Counted in this sample were approximately 400,000 distinct CDR3 sequences; just under 15% of them appeared once. Of the sample, around 17% falls within the top ten clones. The time point label for this specimen denotes: newly diagnosed GD, antithyroid drugs for less than 3 months. RNA was extracted from PBMCs in TRIzol for both TCR sequencing and RNA sequencing.

This sample also belongs to another study, concerning T cells in Graves' hyperthyroidism and ophthalmopathy.

The sequencing used peripheral blood mononuclear cells (PBMCs), collected at new diagnosis, from a patient treated with antithyroid drugs. The receptors originated from a woman in her 30s with Graves disease. Donor details come from another sample of the same person, matched by shared clones.

CDR3 sequence reads: CASSEVGGTGELFF. For the CDR3, the DNA is TGTGCCAGCAGTGAAGTTGGGGGGACCGGGGAGCTGTTTTTT. The rearrangement links TRBV6-1 to TRBJ2-2; perhaps TRBD2 as D (6 bases). The germline V and J ends were trimmed by 1 base and 5 bases, with 8 bases remaining between them. Germline V gene sequence: CDR1 MNHNS, CDR2 SASEGT. CDR3 length: 14 amino acids.

In its sample, this clonotype was seen many times. The gene calls are TRBV13 and TRBJ2-1; D is undetermined. Trimming took 1 base from V and 7 from J, leaving 20 bases between them. The CDR3 length is 17 residues. Germline V gene sequence: CDR1 PRHDT, CDR2 FYEKMQ (reference sequence). The CDR3 DNA reads TGTGCCAGCAGCTTAGAGGGTATGACCGACTTCGGGAATGAGCAGTTCTTC. Translation: CASSLEGMTDFGNEQFF.

There are many counts of this clonotype. This chain joins TRBV6-1 and TRBJ2-7; 11 positions match TRBD1. Germline trimming cut 7 bases from V and 3 bases from J; bases unmatched to any gene: 14. CDR1 and CDR2 from the germline V gene are MNHNS and SASEGT. The CDR3 is 17 residues long. The CDR3 nucleotides are TGTGCCAGCAAGGGTGCCCTTCACGGGACAGGGGGCTACGAGCAGTACTTC. Encoded protein: CASKGALHGTGGYEQYF.

This clonotype was seen ten or more times. The chain is built from TRBV30 and TRBJ2-2; TRBD2 matches 7 bases. The CDR3 loop spans 11 amino acids. Germline CDR1 is GTSNPN and CDR2 is SVGIG (reference sequence). The ends lost 5 bases at V and 10 bases at J; junction bases unmatched: 4. In nucleotides, the CDR3 is TGTGCCTGGGAACGGGAGGTGGAGCTGTTTTTT. This translates into CAWEREVELFF.

The rearrangement joins TRBV18 to TRBJ1-2; 7 nucleotides match TRBD1. The CDR3 spans 17 residues. Germline lookup yields CDR1 KGHSH and CDR2 LQKENI. V lost 2 bases, J lost 4 bases, and 13 bases stayed unmatched. The CDR3 region has the DNA TGTGCCAGCTCACCAGCTTACCAACAGGGGTTTACCTATGGCTACACCTTC. It translates to CASSPAYQQGFTYGYTF.

With regard to this clonotype: This could be a read error, since a much larger clone is one nucleotide away. Since no conserved phenylalanine or tryptophan closes the CDR3, a read error is the likely cause. The genes are TRBV24-1 and TRBJ1-5; D is unclear. Trimming stripped 5 bases from V and 4 bases from J, with 5 bases between. The CDR3 totals 12 residues. Germline-derived CDR1 and CDR2 are KGHDR and SFDVKD. CDR3 bases: TGTGCCACCAGTGTAGGGAATCAGCCCCAGCATTGT. It is translated as CATSVGNQPQHC.

This clonotype was recorded at least ten times. The chain joins TRBV3-1 to TRBJ2-1, with TRBD2 matching over 10 bases. The V segment lost 4 bases and the J segment 5 bases; nucleotides outside the gene matches: 14. The germline V gene encodes CDR1 LGHDT and CDR2 YNNKEL (reference sequence). The CDR3 is made up of 18 amino acids. The CDR3: CASSLHPRNSGRNNEQFF. The CDR3 DNA sequence: TGTGCCAGCAGCCTCCACCCCCGGAATAGCGGGAGGAACAATGAGCAGTTCTTC.